One and the same sample provided the 7 T cell receptor beta chains below, sequenced in a study of blood T cell repertoires in COVID-19 (dated by TCRdb to 2020 to 2021). Library preparation was by the immunoSEQ multiplex PCR assay. In its TCRdb copy, this immuneACCESS table keeps in-frame sequences only and misses some clones. Where compared with another copy, unresolved V genes explain less than half of these, and the others have no known cause. Present in this sample are 110,000 or so clones, about 80% of which were seen just once. The top ten constitute just under 20% of the sample. Sequenced sample: peripheral blood. All receptors come from a woman between 65 and 79 years old with acute or convalescent COVID-19.

Details on this clone: Other DNA sequences in this specimen translate into the identical CDR3. Written as DNA, the CDR3 is TGTGCCAGCTCACCACCGCGACAGGGTGGGCGTAGTAATCAGCCCCAGCATTTT. As protein: CASSPPRQGGRSNQPQHF. The rearrangement uses TRBV18 and TRBJ1-5; the match to TRBD1 covers 7 bases. CDR3 length equals 18 residues. The germline gives CDR1 KGHSH, CDR2 LQKENI. The V segment lost 0 bases and the J segment 4 bases; nucleotides outside the gene matches: 12.

This clone was detected once. The chain recombines TRBV6-6 with TRBJ2-7; TRBD1 matches 8 bases. V was clipped by 1 base and J by 2 bases; unmatched bases: 4. Per the germline V gene, CDR1 is MNHNY and CDR2 is SVGAGI (reference sequence). The length of the CDR3 is 15 residues. The CDR3 protein is CASSYLTGAPYEQYF. The CDR3 nucleotides are TGTGCCAGCAGTTACTTGACAGGGGCCCCCTACGAGCAGTACTTC.

This clone was counted a few times. This sequence joins TRBV27 and TRBJ1-2; weak D call: TRBD1 (5 bases). The CDR3 is 13 amino acids. The V end was cut by 6 bases, the J end by 3 bases, with 11 bases between. From germline, CDR1 is MNHEY and CDR2 SMNVEV (reference sequence). The CDR3 here is CASRGQAYYGYTF. The CDR3 DNA follows: TGTGCCAGCAGGGGGCAAGCATACTATGGCTACACCTTC.

In its sample, this clone was seen a few times. The chain has TRBV4-2 and TRBJ1-1, with 9 positions matching TRBD1. The V segment lost 4 bases and the J segment 6 bases; nucleotides outside the gene matches: 9. CDR3 length equals 15 residues. From germline, CDR1 is LGHNA and CDR2 YNFKEQ. CDR3 residues: CASSPGNRGLAEAFF. The CDR3, as DNA: TGTGCCAGCAGCCCTGGGAACAGGGGGCTTGCTGAAGCTTTCTTT.

V gene TRBV24-1 combines with J gene TRBJ2-2; D gene ambiguous. V was pared by 3 bases and J by 0 bases, with 10 bases between. The CDR3 has 16 residues. Germline-derived CDR1 and CDR2 are KGHDR and SFDVKD. As DNA, the CDR3 is TGTGCCACCAGTGATGCTGAGTTCGCGAACACCGGGGAGCTGTTTTTT. Encoded protein: CATSDAEFANTGELFF.

The chain joins TRBV19 to TRBJ1-1; no firm D call. Germline CDR1 is LNHDA and CDR2 is SQIVND (reference sequence). The CDR3 spans 14 residues. Trimming took off 4 bases at V and 0 bases at J, with 9 bases between the two ends. The CDR3 is CASSKEGLNTEAFF. The CDR3 region has the DNA TGTGCCAGTAGTAAAGAGGGCCTGAACACTGAAGCTTTCTTT.

The gene calls are TRBV11-3 and TRBJ2-2; 13 positions agree with TRBD2. The V segment lost 3 bases and the J segment 2 bases; nucleotides outside the gene matches: 6. The CDR3 has 18 amino acids. Germline loops: CDR1 SGHNT, CDR2 YENEEA. CDR3 residues: CASSFSTSGGLNTGELFF. The CDR3 bases are TGTGCCAGCAGCTTTTCGACTAGCGGGGGGCTTAACACCGGGGAGCTGTTTTTT.